The entry that follows covers one T cell receptor (beta chain) sequence. This record comes from a study of T cell changes during pregnancy in multiple sclerosis. Sequencing used immunoSEQ multiplex PCR; TCRdb keeps in-frame clones, though not all of them. The sample records about 38,000 clones, over 85% being singletons. The CDR3 extends over 14 amino acids. Per the germline V gene, CDR1 is SGHRS and CDR2 is YFSETQ. V lost 5 bases, J lost 0 bases, and 12 bases lay in between. V is TRBV5-1 and J is TRBJ2-7, with D possibly matching TRBD1 (5 bases). Source: CD4+ T cells from peripheral blood mononuclear cells, taken before pregnancy. This TCR came from a female donor with multiple sclerosis, enrolled in a pregnancy study. CDR3 in DNA: TGCGCCAGCAGTCAGGACATCAGCTCCTACGAGCAGTACTTC. Its protein is CASSQDISSYEQYF.